These 29 T cell receptor beta chains share one sample of origin, sequenced in a study of cytomegalovirus exposure and HLA in healthy donors. Only in-frame clones appear in the TCRdb table, and some are missing; sequencing was by immunoSEQ multiplex PCR. In the table there are about 120,000 clones, approximately 81% of which are singletons. Material: PBMCs. These receptors came from a woman in her thirties in good health and CMV-seronegative.

This clone was picked up many times. The chain is built from TRBV29-1 and TRBJ1-2; D unresolved. Trimming took off 5 bases at V and 0 bases at J, with 13 bases between the two ends. Looked up from germline, CDR1 is SQVTM and CDR2 is ANQGSEA. The CDR3 length is 14 residues. Here the CDR3 DNA reads TGCAGCGTTCTAAGTGGGGAGTCTAACTATGGCTACACCTTC. Its translation: CSVLSGESNYGYTF.

The chain couples TRBV2 to TRBJ2-1; D might be TRBD2 (6 bases). The CDR3 contains 12 residues. Trimming took 3 bases from V and 15 from J, leaving 15 bases between them. CDR1 is SNHLY, CDR2 FYNNEI, per germline. CDR3 protein: CASSEVQRVPFF. CDR3 coding DNA: TGTGCCAGCAGTGAGGTCCAGCGGGTTCCGTTCTTC.

This clone was observed a handful of times. CDR3 sequence: CASSTTGGFNYGYTF. CDR3 in DNA: TGTGCCAGCAGCACTACAGGGGGTTTCAACTATGGCTACACCTTC. The rearrangement links TRBV7-2 to TRBJ1-2; the match to TRBD1 covers 8 bases. J gave up 2 bases and V 5 bases, and 7 bases lay outside the gene matches. The CDR3 consists of 15 residues. Looked up from germline, CDR1 is SGHTA and CDR2 is FQGNSA.

This chain links TRBV19 with TRBJ2-7; 8 nucleotides line up with TRBD1. CDR3 length: 13 residues. The germline V gene has CDR1 LNHDA and CDR2 SQIVND (reference sequence). V trimming: 6 bases; J trimming: 4 bases; junction bases outside the gene matches: 5. The DNA for the CDR3 is TGTGCCAGTAGACGACAGGGGTTTTACGAGCAGTACTTC. Translating it yields CASRRQGFYEQYF.

The chain joins TRBV5-1 to TRBJ1-6; 9 bases are a match to TRBD1. The V gene end was trimmed by 4 bases and the J gene end by 6 bases; junction bases not matched to a gene: 8. The V gene's germline CDR1 is SGHRS and CDR2 YFSETQ. The CDR3 has 16 residues. Here the CDR3 reads CASSPDGQGRNSPLHF. The CDR3 DNA follows: TGCGCCAGCAGCCCGGACGGACAGGGGCGTAATTCACCCCTCCACTTT. The full variable domain, in which reference TRBV5-1 and TRBJ1-6 provide the parts outside the CDR3, is KAGVTQTPRYLIKTRGQQVTLSCSPISGHRSVSWYQQTPGQGLQFLFEYFSETQRNKGNFPGRFSGRQFSNSRSEMNVSTLELGDSALYLCASSPDGQGRNSPLHFGNGTRLTVT.

The chain couples TRBV27 to TRBJ2-5; no reliable D call. The CDR3 contains 11 residues. Germline CDR1 and CDR2: MNHEY and SMNVEV (reference sequence). V lost 2 bases and J 5 bases, leaving 3 bases between the germline ends. The CDR3 nucleotides are TGTGCCAGCAGTTTACGGGAGACCCAGTACTTC. It specifies CASSLRETQYF.

The gene calls are TRBV6-6 and TRBJ1-2, with D maybe TRBD1 (5 bases). This CDR3 spans 15 amino acids. V lost 4 bases and J 2 bases, leaving 14 bases between the germline ends. Germline CDR1 reads MNHNY; CDR2 reads SVGAGI (reference sequence). Here the CDR3 reads CASSSAGRKNYGYTF. The DNA for the CDR3 is TGTGCCAGCAGTTCGGCGGGACGGAAGAACTATGGCTACACCTTC.

The J gene is TRBJ2-5, the V gene TRBV5-1; 14 nucleotides line up with TRBD2. The CDR3 consists of 18 residues. V lost 0 bases, J lost 2 bases, and 6 bases stayed unmatched. Germline V gene sequence: CDR1 SGHRS, CDR2 YFSETQ. The CDR3: CASSLAGTSGGTQETQYF. DNA for the CDR3: TGCGCCAGCAGCTTGGCCGGGACTAGCGGGGGCACTCAAGAGACCCAGTACTTC.

The chain combines TRBV5-4 with TRBJ2-5, with 10 bases aligning to TRBD2. Germline trimming cut 1 base from V and 5 bases from J; bases unmatched to any gene: 8. The CDR3 sequence is 16 residues long. CDR1 is SGHNT and CDR2 is YYREEE in the germline V gene (reference sequence). CDR3 DNA sequence: TGTGCCAGCAGCTTGAGGCTAGCGGGGGCCGGGGAGACCCAGTACTTC. Amino acid sequence: CASSLRLAGAGETQYF.

The V and J genes are TRBV6-5 and TRBJ1-1; possibly TRBD1 for D (5 bases). This CDR3 is 15 amino acids long. Looked up from germline, CDR1 is MNHEY and CDR2 is SVGAGI. Trimming pared 6 bases from V and 2 bases from J, leaving 16 bases between. The CDR3 DNA follows: TGTGCCAGCAGGCGCAAGCCAAGGGGAAACACTGAAGCTTTCTTT. Translated, it gives CASRRKPRGNTEAFF.

The chain has TRBV27 and TRBJ1-5, with D tentatively TRBD1 (5 bases). V was clipped by 6 bases and J by 4 bases, with 16 bases between them. The germline V gene encodes CDR1 MNHEY and CDR2 SMNVEV (reference sequence). The CDR3 loop spans 15 amino acids. CDR3 protein: CASSAKTGGNQPQHF. CDR3 coding DNA: TGTGCCAGCAGCGCTAAAACCGGGGGAAATCAGCCCCAGCATTTT.

The V and J genes are TRBV29-1 and TRBJ1-2; D gene unclear. Germline CDR1 reads SQVTM; CDR2 reads ANQGSEA. The CDR3 totals 13 residues. Trimming stripped 5 bases from V and 0 bases from J, with 10 bases between. CDR3 nucleotide sequence: TGCAGCGTTCCAACAGTAGCTAACTATGGCTACACCTTC. Residues: CSVPTVANYGYTF.

This clone was seen a single time. The genes are TRBV12-5 and TRBJ2-3; 7 bases match TRBD1. The V gene end was trimmed by 5 bases and the J gene end by 0 bases; junction bases not matched to a gene: 8. The CDR3 consists of 16 residues. The germline V gene encodes CDR1 LGHNT and CDR2 FRNRAP. As DNA, the CDR3 is TGTGCTAGTGGTCTTTCGGACAGGAGAAGCACAGATACGCAGTATTTT. This encodes CASGLSDRRSTDTQYF.

The chain uses TRBV6-1 and TRBJ1-2; 10 bases line up with TRBD1. The CDR3 is made up of 18 amino acids. Trimming took 8 bases from V and 2 from J; bases not matched to a gene: 17. Germline V lookup: CDR1 MNHNS, CDR2 SASEGT. CDR3 nucleotide sequence: TGTGCCAGCGGTGCCACCGCGGACAGGGGGTTTGCCAACTATGGCTACACCTTC. Its translation: CASGATADRGFANYGYTF.

The chain links TRBV15 to TRBJ1-2; TRBD1 matches 7 bases. Germline values: CDR1 LNHNV, CDR2 YYDKDF (reference sequence). CDR3 length: 20 amino acids. Trimming removed 2 bases from V and 3 bases from J; junction bases left unmatched: 21. CDR3 sequence (DNA): TGTGCCACCAGCAGACCGCCCCTTCCCCTAACAGGGGCGAAAGACTATGGCTACACCTTC. Amino acids: CATSRPPLPLTGAKDYGYTF.

The chain links TRBV10-3 to TRBJ1-1, with D perhaps matching TRBD1 (5 bases). CDR3 length: 12 residues. Between the trimmed V and J ends, which lost 2 bases and 5 bases, there was a span of 6 bases. Germline V gene data show CDR1 as ENHRY and CDR2 as SYGVKD. The CDR3 loop reads CAISEGGTEAFF. The CDR3 nucleotides read TGTGCCATCAGTGAGGGGGGGACTGAAGCTTTCTTT.

The V gene is TRBV5-4, the J gene TRBJ1-4, with D maybe TRBD1 (6 bases). The CDR3 length is 14 residues. Germline V gene lookup returns CDR1 SGHNT and CDR2 YYREEE (reference sequence). Trimming shortened V by 5 bases and J by 3 bases, and 11 bases separated the two germline ends. The CDR3: CASRATGPNEKLFF. CDR3 in DNA: TGTGCCAGCAGGGCTACAGGGCCTAATGAAAAACTGTTTTTT.

The chain recombines TRBV11-3 with TRBJ2-3; D not resolved. Germline CDR1 is SGHNT and CDR2 is YENEEA. The CDR3 runs to 15 residues. V shed 1 base and J shed 0 bases, with 8 bases lying between them. CDR3 region: CASSLGETSTDTQYF. CDR3 sequence (DNA): TGTGCCAGCAGCTTAGGAGAGACTAGCACAGATACGCAGTATTTT. Combining the CDR3 with reference TRBV11-3 and TRBJ2-3 gives the whole variable domain EAGVVQSPRYKIIEKKQPVAFWCNPISGHNTLYWYLQNLGQGPELLIRYENEEAVDDSQLPKDRFSAERLKGVDSTLKIQPAELGDSAVYLCASSLGETSTDTQYFGPGTRLTVL.

This chain connects TRBV4-1 to TRBJ2-3; D might be TRBD1 (6 bases). The CDR3 loop spans 18 amino acids. V lost 0 bases and J 0 bases, leaving 16 bases between the germline ends. Germline V lookup: CDR1 MGHRA, CDR2 YSYEKL. The CDR3 nucleotides are TGCGCCAGCAGCCAAGAACAGGGAGATGGGAGAAGCACAGATACGCAGTATTTT. Translation: CASSQEQGDGRSTDTQYF.

The chain combines TRBV6-5 with TRBJ2-2; D not certain. Deletions cut 4 bases from V and 1 base from J, with 13 bases between. This CDR3 spans 16 amino acids. The germline V gene encodes CDR1 MNHEY and CDR2 SVGAGI. The CDR3 region has the DNA TGTGCCAGCAGTTCCGCTCAGCGAAGGAACACCGGGGAGCTGTTTTTT. Translating it yields CASSSAQRRNTGELFF.

This rearrangement joins TRBV30 to TRBJ1-5; D is unclear. The CDR3 runs 12 residues. CDR1 GTSNPN and CDR2 SVGIG come from the germline V gene (reference sequence). V was cut by 7 bases and J by 6 bases, with 13 bases left in between. The CDR3 DNA follows: TGTGCCTATCAGGAGGTAGGTCAGCCCCAGCATTTT. It is translated as CAYQEVGQPQHF.

The genes are TRBV7-3 and TRBJ1-5; 8 nucleotides align to TRBD1. CDR1 SGHTA and CDR2 FQGTGA come from the germline V gene. The CDR3 sequence is 13 residues long. Unmatched junction bases numbered 4, after V lost 5 bases and J lost 7 bases. CDR3 nucleotide sequence: TGTGCCAGCAGCCCGACAGGGGAACAGCCCCAGCATTTT. Protein sequence: CASSPTGEQPQHF.

This chain connects TRBV5-4 to TRBJ1-2; D perhaps matches TRBD1 (5 bases). V was shortened by 0 bases and J by 8 bases, with 14 bases between the two germline ends. This CDR3 contains 14 residues. Germline-derived CDR1 and CDR2 are SGHNT and YYREEE (reference sequence). DNA of the CDR3: TGTGCCAGCAGCTTGGGGACCCGGGAGGGGGGCTACACCTTC. Translation: CASSLGTREGGYTF.

CDR3 loop: CASSPFRTEQDEKLFF. The CDR3 DNA reads TGTGCCAGCTCACCATTCCGAACAGAGCAGGATGAAAAACTGTTTTTT. V is TRBV18 and J is TRBJ1-4, with no clear D. The CDR3 totals 16 residues. Per germline, CDR1 KGHSH and CDR2 LQKENI. V dropped 2 bases and J dropped 6 bases, with 16 bases sitting between them. Drawing the rest from reference TRBV18 and TRBJ1-4, the complete variable domain is NAGVMQNPRHLVRRRGQEARLRCSPMKGHSHVYWYRQLPEEGLKFMVYLQKENIIDESGMPKERFSAEFPKEGPSILRIQQVVRGDSAAYFCASSPFRTEQDEKLFFGSGTQLSVL.

The rearrangement uses TRBV28 and TRBJ1-2, with 7 nucleotides matching TRBD1. This CDR3 comprises 15 residues. CDR1 is MDHEN and CDR2 is SYDVKM in the germline V gene. Losses at the gene ends were 6 bases for V and 4 bases for J; bases not matched to a gene: 11. The CDR3 here is CASRTDRWRLYGYTF. The CDR3 bases are TGTGCCAGCAGAACGGACAGGTGGCGACTCTATGGCTACACCTTC.

This clone has only one observation. The chain has TRBV23-1 and TRBJ1-2; TRBD1 is a possible D gene (5 bases). TRBV23-1 is assigned to the ORF class and has an uncertain function. This CDR3 is 16 amino acids long. V lost 3 bases to trimming and J lost 4 bases, with 18 bases between them. The CDR3 reads CASSQDQGKPAYGYTF. CDR3 in DNA: TGCGCCAGCAGTCAGGACCAGGGCAAGCCGGCCTATGGCTACACCTTC.

The rearrangement joins TRBV6-1 to TRBJ2-7; 10 bases are a match to TRBD1. Germline trimming cut 7 bases from V and 7 bases from J; bases unmatched to any gene: 7. The CDR3 is 13 amino acids. Germline V gene sequence: CDR1 MNHNS, CDR2 SASEGT. DNA for the CDR3: TGTGCCAGCATGGGGACAGGGGCTCATGAGCAGTACTTC. Amino acids: CASMGTGAHEQYF.

This clone was picked up one time. The chain employs TRBV29-1 and TRBJ2-2, with D perhaps matching TRBD1 (5 bases). CDR1 and CDR2 (germline): SQVTM, ANQGSEA. The CDR3 loop spans 14 amino acids. Trimming took 3 bases from V and 2 from J, leaving 10 bases between them. This chain's CDR3 is CSVDRGPNTGELFF. The CDR3 coding sequence is TGCAGCGTTGATAGGGGCCCAAACACCGGGGAGCTGTTTTTT.

The CDR3 loop is CASSHRGGANTEAFF. As DNA, the CDR3 is TGTGCCAGCAGCCACCGCGGGGGCGCCAACACTGAAGCTTTCTTT. This rearrangement joins TRBV7-8 to TRBJ1-1; tentatively, D is TRBD1 (6 bases). V dropped 5 bases and J dropped 2 bases, with 15 bases sitting between them. CDR1 is SGHVS, CDR2 FQNEAQ, per germline. There are 15 residues in the CDR3.